The next 16 T cell receptor beta chains were all read from a single sample in a study of long-term antiretroviral therapy in people with HIV. The immunoSEQ assay was v3.0, run at survey level. Libraries were prepared by immunoSEQ multiplex PCR; TCRdb keeps only in-frame clonotypes and omits some of them. The repertoire holds around 20,000 clones, with around 80% as singletons. The specimen was unsorted PBMCs, collected 0.5 years before starting antiretroviral therapy. These TCRs come from a woman in her 50s with HIV.

The rearrangement joins TRBV6-6 to TRBJ2-7; TRBD2 agrees at 7 bases. The V gene end was trimmed by 5 bases and the J gene end by 0 bases; junction bases not matched to a gene: 7. CDR1 and CDR2 (germline): MNHNY, SVGAGI (reference sequence). The length of the CDR3 is 15 residues. The CDR3, as DNA: TGTGCCAGCAGTCCGGCTAGCGGCCTCTCCTACGAGCAGTACTTC. This translates into CASSPASGLSYEQYF.

The chain recombines TRBV14 with TRBJ2-2; maybe TRBD1 (7 bases). The germline V and J ends were trimmed by 6 bases and 6 bases, with 17 bases remaining between them. The germline V gene encodes CDR1 SGHDN and CDR2 FVKESK. The CDR3 runs 15 residues. CDR3 DNA: TGTGCCAGCAGACGGACAGGAGGGAGCGCCGGGGAGCTGTTTTTT. It translates to CASRRTGGSAGELFF.

This rearrangement joins TRBV6-5 to TRBJ2-3; perhaps TRBD1 as D (6 bases). Trimming cost V 4 bases and J 1 base, with 9 bases left between them. CDR3 length: 14 amino acids. Germline V CDR1 and CDR2: MNHEY, SVGAGI. CDR3 nucleotide sequence: TGTGCCAGCAGTTTTGGACAGCGCACAGATACGCAGTATTTT. This codes for CASSFGQRTDTQYF.

CDR3 residues: CASSYTAGGSPLHF. CDR3 sequence (DNA): TGTGCCAGCAGTTACACGGCGGGCGGCTCACCCCTCCACTTT. This chain joins TRBV6-5 and TRBJ1-6; no reliable D call. The length of the CDR3 is 14 residues. Germline-derived CDR1 and CDR2 are MNHEY and SVGAGI. The V end lost 2 bases, the J end lost 10 bases, and 12 bases lay between the germline ends.

J is TRBJ1-1 and V is TRBV19, with D possibly matching TRBD1 (5 bases). The V end lost 2 bases, the J end lost 11 bases, and 12 bases lay between the germline ends. The CDR3 runs 12 residues. Germline CDR1 reads LNHDA; CDR2 reads SQIVND (reference sequence). CDR3 nucleotides: TGTGCCAGTAGTATAATGGAGGGGAGCGCTTTCTTT. Translating it yields CASSIMEGSAFF.

This chain links TRBV7-2 with TRBJ1-1, with D hard to call. Trimming stripped 5 bases from V and 7 bases from J, with 11 bases between. The CDR3 totals 12 residues. Germline CDR1 SGHTA, CDR2 FQGNSA. The CDR3 DNA follows: TGTGCCAGCAGCCCCTTCCTCGGTGAAGCTTTCTTT. Its translation: CASSPFLGEAFF.

This clone was seen more than once but under ten times. The chain has TRBV5-1 and TRBJ2-3, with no clear D. The V gene lost 0 bases and the J gene lost 1 base, with 9 bases spanning the gap. This CDR3 comprises 15 residues. The germline V gene has CDR1 SGHRS and CDR2 YFSETQ. DNA of the CDR3: TGCGCCAGCAGCTTGGAGTGGAGCCGCACAGATACGCAGTATTTT. Its translation: CASSLEWSRTDTQYF.

V gene TRBV5-1 combines with J gene TRBJ2-2; D remains unclear. Trimming removed 3 bases at V and 2 bases at J, with 5 bases between. CDR3 length: 13 amino acids. Germline CDR1 and CDR2: SGHRS and YFSETQ. CDR3 region: CASSSDNTGELFF. The CDR3 DNA reads as TGCGCCAGCAGCTCCGACAACACCGGGGAGCTGTTTTTT.

This clone appeared a single time. J is TRBJ2-7 and V is TRBV27; D is ambiguous. The CDR3 totals 14 residues. The V end lost 3 bases, the J end lost 0 bases, and 9 bases lay between the germline ends. Germline CDR1 MNHEY, CDR2 SMNVEV (reference sequence). The CDR3 coding sequence is TGTGCCAGCAGTTTTTCGGTGAGCTCCTACGAGCAGTACTTC. Translated: CASSFSVSSYEQYF.

Written as DNA, the CDR3 is TGCGCCAGCAGTGATGTAGACAAGATCTCCTACGAGCAGTACTTC. Residues: CASSDVDKISYEQYF. The chain uses TRBV10-2 and TRBJ2-7; D is uncertain. The CDR3 covers 15 residues. V lost 3 bases and J 0 bases, leaving 12 bases between the germline ends. Germline values: CDR1 WSHSY, CDR2 SAAADI.

The chain recombines TRBV30 with TRBJ1-6, with D possibly TRBD1 on 6 matching bases. Germline assignment: CDR1 GTSNPN and CDR2 SVGIG (reference sequence). The CDR3 covers 13 residues. Trimming took off 0 bases at V and 10 bases at J, with 10 bases between the two ends. CDR3 sequence (DNA): TGTGCCTGGAGTGTGGTGGACAGATCACCCCTCCACTTT. It encodes CAWSVVDRSPLHF.

The table lists this clone with a few counts. The chain uses TRBV7-3 and TRBJ1-5; D perhaps matches TRBD1 (6 bases). The CDR3 extends over 15 amino acids. Trimming stripped 5 bases from V and 4 bases from J, with 15 bases between. Germline CDR1 SGHTA, CDR2 FQGTGA. CDR3 nucleotide sequence: TGTGCCAGCAGCCCCCCCGGGACACTTAATCAGCCCCAGCATTTT. It is translated as CASSPPGTLNQPQHF.

CDR3 DNA sequence: TGTGCCCCGAGACAGGTCTACGAGCAGTACGTC. Translating it yields CAPRQVYEQYV. The chain joins TRBV21-1 to TRBJ2-7; the table calls TRBD1, which could not be checked here. TRBV21-1 is designated a pseudogene. This CDR3 contains 11 residues.

The CDR3 sequence: CASSTGTNYGYTF. CDR3 sequence (DNA): TGTGCCAGCAGCACCGGGACAAACTATGGCTACACCTTC. The chain combines TRBV7-9 with TRBJ1-2; possibly TRBD1 for D (6 bases). V dropped 5 bases and J dropped 2 bases, with 9 bases sitting between them. CDR1 and CDR2 from the germline V gene are SEHNR and FQNEAQ (reference sequence). The CDR3 has 13 residues. The full variable domain, its missing parts supplied by reference TRBV7-9 and TRBJ1-2, is DTGVSQNPRHKITKRGQNVTFRCDPISEHNRLYWYRQTLGQGPEFLTYFQNEAQLEKSRLLSDRFSAERPKGSFSTLEIQRTEQGDSAMYLCASSTGTNYGYTFGSGTRLTVV.

This clone qualifies as medium-sized. The V call is TRBV19, the J call TRBJ1-4; 7 bases map to TRBD1. The CDR3 is 15 amino acids. V shed 4 bases and J 8 bases; nucleotides not matched to a gene: 10. Per germline, CDR1 LNHDA and CDR2 SQIVND (reference sequence). CDR3 residues: CASSTRDRRGEKLFF. The CDR3 coding sequence is TGTGCCAGTAGTACTAGGGACAGAAGAGGAGAAAAACTGTTTTTT.

This clone has a single count. The chain carries TRBV5-1 and TRBJ2-5; 8 bases match TRBD2. The CDR3 length is 15 residues. The germline CDR1 and CDR2 sequences are SGHRS and YFSETQ. J lost 0 bases, V lost 2 bases, and 3 bases had no gene match. CDR3 loop: CASSFSGGYQETQYF. CDR3 DNA sequence: TGCGCCAGCAGCTTCAGCGGGGGATACCAAGAGACCCAGTACTTC.